This record covers a single TCR beta chain. The antigen remains undetermined. These data belong to a study of cytomegalovirus exposure and HLA in healthy donors. On the study more broadly: The platform used for the 120 or so validation repertoires matched that of the roughly 700 first-cohort repertoires, a later analysis reported. General study findings and limits: In vitro assays verified that a few CMV-associated chains recognized CMV antigens specifically. The classifier reportedly diagnosed cytomegalovirus status with high sensitivity and specificity. A subsequent analysis found that TCR clusters from the first cohort also tended to co-occur in the approximately 120 validation repertoires, with around 94% of cluster scores above 0.

Clones were read by immunoSEQ multiplex PCR, and TCRdb kept only the in-frame ones, dropping some. The table lists 250,000 to 400,000 clones, approximately 85% of them singletons, with roughly 0.88% in the top ten. Germline V gene sequence: CDR1 SGHTA, CDR2 FQGNSA. This CDR3 region has 13 residues. V was clipped by 0 bases and J by 11 bases, with 8 bases between them. This chain joins TRBV7-2 and TRBJ1-6, with no clear D. Sequenced input: PBMCs. This clonotype was sampled from a man aged 25 to 40 in good health and CMV-seronegative. Here the CDR3 reads CASSLASSAPLHF. The DNA of the CDR3 is TGTGCCAGCAGCTTAGCCTCTTCGGCACCCCTCCACTTT.